Shown below are 26 T cell receptor beta chains from a single sample sequenced in a study of blood T cell repertoires in COVID-19. Here immunoSEQ multiplex PCR was the method, and the copy in TCRdb shows in-frame clones only, minus some. The sample includes some 250,000 clones, approximately 90% of them seen just once. Source material: peripheral blood. The receptor source for this set is a man in his 60s who had recovered from COVID-19.

This chain connects TRBV11-3 to TRBJ2-2; D not resolved. CDR3 length: 13 residues. V lost 2 bases to trimming and J lost 4 bases, with 5 bases between them. Germline CDR1 is SGHNT and CDR2 is YENEEA. The CDR3: CASSLMATGELFF. CDR3 bases: TGTGCCAGCAGCTTAATGGCCACCGGGGAGCTGTTTTTT.

The V and J genes are TRBV5-4 and TRBJ2-3; D is possibly TRBD1 (6 bases). This CDR3 has 14 residues. V was clipped by 2 bases and J by 2 bases, with 9 bases between them. Germline V CDR1 and CDR2: SGHNT, YYREEE (reference sequence). CDR3 nucleotide sequence: TGTGCCAGCAGCTTACAGGGATTCACAGATACGCAGTATTTT. It codes for CASSLQGFTDTQYF.

Details on this clone: Other nucleotide sequences from this sample produce the same CDR3. V gene TRBV19 combines with J gene TRBJ1-1, with TRBD1 identical over 8 bases. V lost 5 bases, J lost 1 base, and 3 bases stayed unmatched. The CDR3 spans 14 residues. Per the germline V gene, CDR1 is LNHDA and CDR2 is SQIVND (reference sequence). DNA for the CDR3: TGTGCCAGTAGTTCGGACAGGGCGAACACTGAAGCTTTCTTT. The encoded protein is CASSSDRANTEAFF.

The chain links TRBV28 to TRBJ1-5, with 7 nucleotides matching TRBD1. Per germline, CDR1 MDHEN and CDR2 SYDVKM. The CDR3 length is 15 residues. The V segment lost 6 bases and the J segment 2 bases; nucleotides outside the gene matches: 7. In DNA form, the CDR3 reads TGTGCCAGCAGATCCGACAGGGTTGGCAATCAGCCCCAGCATTTT. The encoded protein is CASRSDRVGNQPQHF.

This rearrangement joins TRBV6-5 to TRBJ2-5, with a weak D call TRBD1 (5 bases). V was trimmed by 7 bases and J by 1 base, leaving 13 bases between them. The CDR3 contains 14 residues. CDR1 is MNHEY and CDR2 is SVGAGI in the germline V gene. The CDR3 reads CASTPQGSQETQYF. The CDR3 nucleotides are TGTGCCAGCACTCCCCAGGGCAGCCAAGAGACCCAGTACTTC.

J is TRBJ2-1 and V is TRBV19; 9 positions agree with TRBD1. CDR1 LNHDA and CDR2 SQIVND come from the germline V gene (reference sequence). V trimming: 11 bases; J trimming: 0 bases; junction bases outside the gene matches: 20. The CDR3 contains 19 residues. The CDR3 DNA follows: TGTGCCTCCCGCTTTCGGGGACAGGGAGCGATCAGCTCCTACAATGAGCAGTTCTTC. This encodes CASRFRGQGAISSYNEQFF.

The gene calls are TRBV9 and TRBJ1-3, with 7 bases identical to TRBD1. V lost 0 bases to trimming and J lost 2 bases; unmatched junction nucleotides: 8. The CDR3 sequence is 17 residues long. Germline assignment: CDR1 SGDLS and CDR2 YYNGEE. The CDR3 DNA is TGTGCCAGCAGCGTAGATATGGCGGGGACAGCTGGAAACACCATATATTTT. Translated: CASSVDMAGTAGNTIYF.

The CDR3 DNA follows: TGTGCCAGCAGTTACTCCGCAGGGACTGACTATGGCTACACCTTC. It is translated as CASSYSAGTDYGYTF. The genes are TRBV6-6 and TRBJ1-2, with D maybe TRBD1 (5 bases). This CDR3 is 15 amino acids long. CDR1 and CDR2 (germline): MNHNY, SVGAGI (reference sequence). Trimming took 0 bases from V and 3 from J, leaving 11 bases between them.

The V call is TRBV9, the J call TRBJ1-4; 11 bases agree with TRBD1. The CDR3 spans 15 residues. Germline-derived CDR1 and CDR2 are SGDLS and YYNGEE. With 4 bases clipped from V and 7 bases from J, the junction kept 6 bases outside the gene matches. The CDR3 sequence is CASSSRTGGGEKLFF. The DNA for the CDR3 is TGTGCCAGCAGCTCCCGGACAGGGGGCGGTGAAAAACTGTTTTTT. The full variable domain, in which reference TRBV9 and TRBJ1-4 provide the parts outside the CDR3, is DSGVTQTPKHLITATGQRVTLRCSPRSGDLSVYWYQQSLDQGLQFLIQYYNGEERAKGNILERFSAQQFPDLHSELNLSSLELGDSALYFCASSSRTGGGEKLFFGSGTQLSVL.

This chain links TRBV29-1 with TRBJ2-7; D ambiguous. The CDR3 is made up of 12 amino acids. Deletions cut 5 bases from V and 0 bases from J, with 8 bases between. Germline loops: CDR1 SQVTM, CDR2 ANQGSEA. The CDR3 sequence is CSVSLASYEQYF. CDR3 bases: TGCAGCGTTTCTTTAGCCTCCTACGAGCAGTACTTC.

The J gene is TRBJ2-5, the V gene TRBV5-1, with D perhaps TRBD1 (5 bases). The V end lost 0 bases, the J end lost 3 bases, and 9 bases lay between the germline ends. Germline V lookup: CDR1 SGHRS, CDR2 YFSETQ. The CDR3 extends over 14 amino acids. The CDR3 DNA reads TGCGCCAGCAGCTTGGTGGCAGGGAAAGAGACCCAGTACTTC. Protein: CASSLVAGKETQYF.

The rearrangement joins TRBV25-1 to TRBJ2-1; D unclear. Germline V gives CDR1 MGHDK, CDR2 SYGVNS. The length of the CDR3 is 13 residues. V lost 4 bases, J lost 7 bases, and 11 bases lay in between. In DNA, the CDR3 is TGTGCCAGCAGTGGTCAATACGGGAATGAGCAGTTCTTC. Amino acid sequence: CASSGQYGNEQFF.

This clone was picked up one time. This chain uses TRBV19 with TRBJ1-1; D possibly corresponds to TRBD1 (5 bases). The CDR3 sequence is 14 residues long. The V end lost 4 bases, the J end lost 2 bases, and 11 bases lay between the germline ends. Germline assignment: CDR1 LNHDA and CDR2 SQIVND (reference sequence). The CDR3 loop is CASSRQTLNTEAFF. The CDR3 bases are TGTGCCAGTAGTAGACAGACACTTAACACTGAAGCTTTCTTT.

The DNA of the CDR3 is TGTGCCACGGGGGGCCTCACTGAAGCTTTCTTT. Its protein is CATGGLTEAFF. The rearrangement links TRBV19 to TRBJ1-1; D possibly corresponds to TRBD1 (6 bases). CDR1 is LNHDA and CDR2 is SQIVND in the germline V gene (reference sequence). V was shortened by 10 bases and J by 4 bases, with 10 bases between the two germline ends. The CDR3 is 11 amino acids.

In this sample, this clone turned up once. The chain employs TRBV21-1 and TRBJ2-5; the table's D call TRBD1 went unverified against the DNA. TRBV21-1 is annotated as a pseudogene. This CDR3 spans 18 amino acids. The CDR3 DNA follows: TGTGCCAGCAGCAAACCCCGGGACAGGGGGGGATCCCAAGAGACCCAGTACTTC. This gives the protein CASSKPRDRGGSQETQYF.

The gene calls are TRBV5-1 and TRBJ2-7, with TRBD2 as a possible D gene (5 bases). Germline CDR1 and CDR2: SGHRS and YFSETQ. The CDR3 loop spans 14 amino acids. V lost 2 bases to trimming and J lost 3 bases, with 12 bases between them. CDR3 DNA sequence: TGCGCCAGCAGCTTCGGGAACCTTGACTACGAGCAGTACTTC. This sequence encodes CASSFGNLDYEQYF.

The chain links TRBV21-1 to TRBJ1-1; the listed D gene, TRBD1, was not tested against the DNA. TRBV21-1 is a pseudogene segment. The CDR3 is 15 amino acids. This CDR3 is CASSTSGGLNTEAFF. CDR3 sequence (DNA): TGTGCCAGCAGCACCTCAGGGGGGCTGAACACTGAAGCTTTCTTT.

This chain uses TRBV5-1 with TRBJ1-1; perhaps TRBD1 as D (5 bases). CDR3 length: 14 residues. Germline loops: CDR1 SGHRS, CDR2 YFSETQ. V gave up 1 base and J gave up 4 bases, with 11 bases separating them. The CDR3 DNA reads as TGCGCCAGCAGCTTGTGGGGAGGGGTCACTGAAGCTTTCTTT. Amino acid sequence: CASSLWGGVTEAFF.

The rearrangement joins TRBV5-1 to TRBJ1-1; 12 positions match TRBD1. The germline gives CDR1 SGHRS, CDR2 YFSETQ. V was clipped by 5 bases and J by 4 bases; unmatched bases: 6. The CDR3 extends over 15 amino acids. CDR3 DNA sequence: TGCGCCAGCAGGGGACAGGGGGCTATGGGCACTGAAGCTTTCTTT. Its translation is CASRGQGAMGTEAFF.

The chain recombines TRBV2 with TRBJ2-7; 7 nucleotides match TRBD1. From germline, CDR1 is SNHLY and CDR2 FYNNEI. After removal of 0 bases from V and 3 bases from J, the junction contained 8 bases not matched to a gene. The CDR3 covers 16 residues. The CDR3 loop reads CASSEALGAGGYEQYF. DNA for the CDR3: TGTGCCAGCAGTGAAGCGCTTGGGGCAGGGGGCTACGAGCAGTACTTC.

The genes are TRBV5-4 and TRBJ2-2; D unresolved. V was clipped by 0 bases and J by 5 bases, with 8 bases between them. This CDR3 has 14 residues. In germline, CDR1 is SGHNT, CDR2 YYREEE (reference sequence). Here the CDR3 reads CASSLAGLTGELFF. Written as DNA, the CDR3 is TGTGCCAGCAGCTTGGCAGGCTTAACCGGGGAGCTGTTTTTT.

The chain has TRBV5-1 and TRBJ1-1; a weak D match, TRBD1 (6 bases). The CDR3 is made up of 14 amino acids. V lost 4 bases, J lost 1 base, and 11 bases lay in between. The V gene's germline CDR1 is SGHRS and CDR2 YFSETQ. The CDR3 DNA reads as TGCGCCAGCAGCCCACAGGGAACGAACACTGAAGCTTTCTTT. It encodes CASSPQGTNTEAFF. The complete variable domain, with remaining parts taken from reference TRBV5-1 and TRBJ1-1, reads KAGVTQTPRYLIKTRGQQVTLSCSPISGHRSVSWYQQTPGQGLQFLFEYFSETQRNKGNFPGRFSGRQFSNSRSEMNVSTLELGDSALYLCASSPQGTNTEAFFGQGTRLTVV.

The chain combines TRBV9 with TRBJ1-3; 7 nucleotides line up with TRBD1. CDR3 length: 16 amino acids. Germline CDR1 and CDR2: SGDLS and YYNGEE. The J segment lost 4 bases and the V segment lost 0 bases, leaving 7 bases of the junction unmatched. The CDR3 DNA reads TGTGCCAGCAGCGTAGAGGCCCCGGGACAGGGAAACACCATATATTTT. Translating it yields CASSVEAPGQGNTIYF.

V is TRBV6-1 and J is TRBJ2-3; 8 nucleotides line up with TRBD2. Germline V CDR1 and CDR2: MNHNS, SASEGT. This CDR3 spans 16 amino acids. With V trimmed by 2 bases and J by 6 bases, 10 bases remained unmatched. CDR3 nucleotide sequence: TGTGCCAGCAGTGAATCGCGGGGGGCCGCCAGCGATACGCAGTATTTT. Translated, it gives CASSESRGAASDTQYF.

The V call is TRBV3-1 (or the pseudogene TRBV3-2), the J call TRBJ1-2; 8 bases are a match to TRBD1. The junction had 4 bases not matched to a gene; V was cut back by 4 bases and J by 3 bases. The CDR3 is 14 residues long. Germline-derived CDR1 and CDR2 are LGHDT and YNNKEL (reference sequence). CDR3 region: CASSPRTGYYGYTF. CDR3 bases: TGTGCCAGCAGCCCCCGGACAGGGTACTATGGCTACACCTTC.

This rearrangement joins TRBV11-2 to TRBJ1-5, with TRBD1 matching over 7 bases. Per the germline V gene, CDR1 is SGHAT and CDR2 is FQNNGV. The CDR3 is 12 amino acids. With V trimmed by 3 bases and J by 9 bases, 2 bases remained unmatched. The CDR3 coding sequence is TGTGCCAGCAGCTTTAACAGGGGGCCCCAGCATTTT. The encoded protein is CASSFNRGPQHF.